This T cell receptor (beta chain) was captured by sequencing in a study of cytomegalovirus exposure and HLA in healthy donors listed by TCRdb under 2017. As for the study more broadly: An earlier analysis of roughly 630 of the donors reported approximately 290 Gb of sequence data and 120 million or so unique TCR beta sequences from about 179 million T cells. About 300 gigabases of sequencing data and 70 million to 95 million unique TCR sequences made up an early release that covered over 550 HLA-typed donors. Of the 300 to 450 genotyped donors, 75% to 85% were placed in the genetic ancestry cluster associated with self-reported Caucasian donors. The study aimed to test whether signatures of past pathogen exposure could be identified by cataloging public T cell receptors. The study used immunosequencing to profile the T cell repertoires of several hundred subjects and linked those repertoires to cytomegalovirus serostatus. Along with the roughly 700-subject first cohort, a separate validation cohort of more than 90 different subjects was used. The study combined high-throughput TCR immunosequencing, statistical association of individual TCRs with disease status, and machine learning to predict cytomegalovirus infection status. In a later analysis, previously published TCR beta repertoires from hundreds of donors were re-analyzed and high-resolution HLA genotyping was added so that TCR occurrence patterns could be studied. Rather than using new phenotypic data, the later analysis identified candidate immune exposures from TCR beta sequences and from how often those sequences occurred across donors. An earlier analysis of some 500 of the donors applied high-throughput TCR beta sequencing to assess whether each TCR beta V gene segment acted as functional or pseudogenic. Donor age, sex, ethnicity and CMV serostatus were compiled alongside the repertoire data. In a later genetic analysis, genome-wide SNP genotypes for about 60% of the 666 donors were used, and that subset was treated as a discovery cohort. Every repertoire in the discovery cohort had been generated on one and the same sequencing platform. HLA typing included class I and class II loci at four-digit resolution. Typing coverage varied by locus: 629-630 donors for A, B, C, DRB1 and DQB1; approximately 560 for DQA1; approximately 610 for DPA1; around 490 for DPB1. About five DR-DQ haplotypes were handled as single units for association and clustering because linkage in the cohort was strong. Among over 350 genotyped donors of the cohort, an average of approximately 230,000 unique TCR beta nucleotide sequences were sequenced per donor, approximately 20% of them non-productive.

A note on this clone: What this receptor recognizes is not known. Base quality data are lacking; no much larger clone is found one base away.

The CDR3 has 15 amino acids, counting the end cysteine and phenylalanine. Only the CDR3 part of the read is kept: 45 bases, read in frame from the first base. V is clipped by 4 bases and J by 4 bases, and the sequence between their germline boundaries is 15 bases long. CDR1 and CDR2 were assigned from the germline V gene as SGHAT and FQNNGV. Beyond this particular receptor, the publication reports: In vitro tests confirmed that a few of the cytomegalovirus-associated TCR beta chains recognize cytomegalovirus antigens. A later analysis associated roughly 17,000 TCR beta sequences with specific HLA alleles at a false discovery rate of 0.05. While some public TCRs were present in many individuals, most TCR sequences turned up only very rarely across donors. An association between a missense DCLRE1C variant and V-gene and J-gene trimming of TCR beta chains was found in a later genetic analysis and replicated in an independent cohort. HLA typing was unavailable for some donors at each locus, so association tests used only the typed subset. When HLA alleles, especially DR and DQ, strongly co-occurred, attributing TCR associations to individual alleles was difficult. A further reported finding was that TCR beta sequences accurately predicted the HLA-A and HLA-B alleles for most subjects in the first cohort. It was suggested by the authors that the approach could potentially be generalized to other disease states and immunological phenotypes. Linkage disequilibrium might explain the correlated functional status among segregating V segments, but an unknown experimental factor could not be excluded. The presence/absence analyses assumed that sequencing depth was roughly uniform across donors, and that assumption may not be true. Because counts were too low, seventeen rarely observed V segments, including chromosome 9 orphons, were left out of the earlier analysis of over 550 of the donors. A later analysis reported that several top co-occurrence clusters appeared linked to parvovirus B19, influenza, CMV and Epstein-Barr virus. Immune exposure information for the cohort was limited to CMV serostatus. A total of some 180 TCR beta chains were listed by the study as associated with cytomegalovirus. Cytomegalovirus status was reported to be diagnosed by the classifier with high specificity and sensitivity in both the original and validation cohorts. A later analysis found that most CMV-associated TCR beta chains appeared HLA-restricted, with HLA associations seemingly driven largely by CMV exposure. In a later genetic analysis, fewer N-insertions in productive TCRs were reported among donors in an Asian-associated ancestry cluster than the roughly 700-donor mean. Some IMGT-functional V segments, including TRBV6-2 and TRBV6-3, could not be told apart with the 87-base-pair reads, so those segments were excluded. In a later analysis, HLA-associated TCR beta chains showed more clonal expansion and lower generation probabilities than non-associated chains that were equally common. In a later analysis, TCR association rates were found to vary across HLA loci, with the most associated TCRs seen for DRB1 alleles and the fewest for HLA-C alleles. In an earlier analysis of some 550 of the donors, most TCR beta V segments were observed in productive rearrangements about 87% or about 30% of the time, broadly matching IMGT annotations. A group of highly shared sequence variants was considered likely to be a technical artifact of the sequencing pipeline. In this cohort, only TCR beta chains were sequenced, and detectable features were limited by the absence of alpha or paired-chain data.

Library method: the immunoSEQ multiplex PCR assay. For the multiplex PCR, a mixture combining 60 forward primers for TCR Vbeta segments and 13 reverse primers for TCR Jbeta segments was used. The CDR3 region of rearranged TCR beta genes was amplified from genomic DNA by a multiplex PCR assay. Amplified TCR beta libraries were sequenced as 87-base-pair reads on the Illumina HiSeq System. Per the original workflow: A later analysis tallied 75 million to 95 million unique TCR beta chains across the 640 or so repertoires, and approximately 11 million of those chains were shared by two or more donors. A nearest-neighbor algorithm error-corrected the raw reads and collapsed the reads into unique sequences, merging closely related sequences to remove PCR and sequencing errors. V, D and J gene segments were assigned by aligning CDR3 sequences to IMGT reference sequences. For a sequence to be retained, at least a six-nucleotide match to both a V gene segment and a J gene segment was required. A rearrangement was called productive if the CDR3 had no stop codons and remained in frame with V and J, and every other rearrangement was called non-productive. Following IMGT convention, CDR3 was defined as the stretch from the second conserved V-encoded cysteine to the conserved J-encoded phenylalanine. The earlier analysis of roughly 590 of the donors excluded any sequence lacking an unambiguous match to a single V gene segment. An earlier analysis of just under 600 of the donors called V segments functional above 56.7% productive rearrangements and segregating when the between-donor standard deviation exceeded 5%. To diagnose cytomegalovirus status from the catalog of TCR beta chain sequences, a statistical classification framework was built. In a later analysis, TCR nucleotide sequences were compared against IMGT/GENE-DB human TR gene sequences so that V and J genes could be assigned. A later analysis assigned CDR3 sequences and most-parsimonious VDJ recombination scenarios with the TCRdist pipeline. In a later analysis, each TCR beta chain was defined by its CDR3 amino acid sequence together with its V-gene family, and reads lacking a unique V-gene family were excluded. As a way to deal with suspected cross-contamination and a sequencing artifact, a later analysis dropped roughly 620 nucleotide sequences that were highly shared and had low generation probability. In a later analysis, a clonal expansion index for each public chain was calculated from normalized within-repertoire ranks of inferred template counts. In a later analysis, generation probabilities were computed with a VDJ recombination model fitted to out-of-frame rearrangements, and the resulting probabilities were checked against IGoR. Hypergeometric tests were used in a later analysis to score TCR-TCR, TCR-HLA and TCR-CMV co-occurrence, with a repertoire-size bias correction applied to the TCR pairs. In a later analysis, false discovery rates were estimated by permuting HLA or CMV assignments 20 times. In a later analysis, co-occurring TCRs were grouped using DBSCAN, with TCRdist sequence similarity added in when clustering inside HLA-allele-positive subsets. Repertoires with fewer than 30,000 or more than 120,000 public chains, plus five repertoires with anomalous nucleotide sharing, were excluded from co-occurrence clustering. TCRdb holds this immuneACCESS table with in-frame rearrangements only. Some clones are missing; in checked studies, unresolved V genes explain under half, and the rest has no known cause. The V and J calls and the clone size are those of that table, but D and trimming were determined from the DNA. Counted in this sample were some 200,000 clones; approximately 84% of them appeared once. 3% to 4.5% of the sample is in the top ten clones.

The cohort comprised some 680 healthy bone marrow donors. At the time of sampling, all cohort members were nominally healthy, though unrecorded immune exposures were likely present. The donor was CMV seronegative and belonged to the group of under 400 seronegative cohort members. A peripheral blood sample was collected from each donor, and TCR beta sequencing was performed on peripheral blood mononuclear cells. The Qiagen DNeasy Blood Extraction Kit was used to extract genomic DNA from the blood cell samples. The rearranged chain carries TRBV11-2 and TRBJ2-3; TRBD1 might be the D gene, on 6 matching bases. This clonotype was obtained from a man aged 45-65 years in good health and CMV-seronegative. Input material: PBMCs. The CDR3 protein sequence reads: CASSSLHRVPDTQYF. The DNA is TGTGCCAGCAGCTCCCTCCACAGGGTCCCAGATACGCAGTATTTT.